A single sample is the source of the 3 T cell receptor beta chains below, sequenced in a study of blood T cells in healthy people across ages. A second about 7 to 11 cycle PCR used barcoded and J-beta primers. Using its own MiXCR run on the 5' RACE reads, TCRdb lists one record per CDR3 protein. The table has 1.5 million or so distinct CDR3 sequences, approximately 43% seen once. Sequencing was carried out using blood. The source of these receptors is a woman aged 18-29 years in good health.

This clonotype was detected only a few times. This chain links TRBV27 with TRBJ1-6, with 8 bases aligning to TRBD1. This CDR3 region has 16 residues. Losses at the gene ends were 1 base for V and 5 bases for J; bases not matched to a gene: 4. CDR1 is MNHEY, CDR2 SMNVEV, per germline (reference sequence). The CDR3 sequence: CASSLWTGHNNSPLHF. The CDR3 DNA is TGTGCCAGCAGTTTATGGACAGGGCATAATAATTCACCCCTCCACTTT.

This chain uses TRBV12-3 or TRBV12-4 with TRBJ1-2; D unresolved. The CDR3 is 13 amino acids. V dropped 5 bases and J dropped 9 bases, with 16 bases sitting between them. The CDR3 loop reads CASSPMEEYSYTF. The CDR3 DNA reads TGTGCCAGCAGTCCAATGGAGGAGTATAGCTACACCTTC.

CDR3 loop: CASSFYRGAYNEQFF. The CDR3 DNA reads as TGTGCCAGCAGTTTCTATCGGGGGGCCTACAATGAGCAGTTCTTC. The genes are TRBV27 and TRBJ2-1, with 7 bases aligning to TRBD2. Germline CDR1 reads MNHEY; CDR2 reads SMNVEV (reference sequence). The trim removed 3 bases at V and 2 bases at J, leaving 4 bases unmatched. CDR3 size: 15 residues.